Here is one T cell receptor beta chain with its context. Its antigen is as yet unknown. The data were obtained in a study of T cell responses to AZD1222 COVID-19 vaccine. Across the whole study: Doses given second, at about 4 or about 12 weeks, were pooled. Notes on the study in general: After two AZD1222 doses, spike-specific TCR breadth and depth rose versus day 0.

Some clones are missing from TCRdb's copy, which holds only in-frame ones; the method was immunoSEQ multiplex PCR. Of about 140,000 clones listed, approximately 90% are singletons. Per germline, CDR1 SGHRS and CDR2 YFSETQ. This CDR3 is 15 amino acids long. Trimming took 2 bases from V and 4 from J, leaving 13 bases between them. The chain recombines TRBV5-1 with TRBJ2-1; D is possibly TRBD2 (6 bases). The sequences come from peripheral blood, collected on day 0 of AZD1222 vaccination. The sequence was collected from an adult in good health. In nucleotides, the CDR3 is TGCGCCAGCAGCTTACTTAGCGGAACTTACAATGAGCAGTTCTTC. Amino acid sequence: CASSLLSGTYNEQFF. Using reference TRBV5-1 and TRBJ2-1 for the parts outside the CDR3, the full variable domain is KAGVTQTPRYLIKTRGQQVTLSCSPISGHRSVSWYQQTPGQGLQFLFEYFSETQRNKGNFPGRFSGRQFSNSRSEMNVSTLELGDSALYLCASSLLSGTYNEQFFGPGTRLTVL.